This T cell receptor (beta chain) was recovered during a study of CXCR3-negative and CXCR3-positive naive CD8 T cells. Study-wide findings and caveats: TRB CDR3 hydrophobicity was greater in CXCR3-positive naive cells than in CXCR3-negative naive cells.

Germline V gene sequence: CDR1 SGHKS, CDR2 YYEKEE (reference sequence). The CDR3 totals 13 residues. In preparing the TRB cDNA libraries, 5' RACE with UMI labels was used. Reprocessing the 5' RACE reads, TCRdb reports a single entry for every CDR3 protein and omits DNA. The sample table includes over 70,000 distinct CDR3 sequences. Concerning this clonotype: Its antigen is as yet unknown.

Cells that were CD45RO-CCR7+CD27+CD95- constituted naive CD8+ T cells. Sequencing used naive CXCR3+ CD8+ T cells from blood. Subset reported: CD45RO-CCR7+CD27+CD95- naive CD8+ T cells expressing CXCR3 (TNR3+). The receptor's source is a human donor in good health. Some clones in this sample may be carry-over from other donors' samples. The chain links TRBV5-5 to TRBJ2-1; TCRdb outputs TRBD2, but without DNA this stays unchecked. The CDR3 is CASTTTSPNEQFF.